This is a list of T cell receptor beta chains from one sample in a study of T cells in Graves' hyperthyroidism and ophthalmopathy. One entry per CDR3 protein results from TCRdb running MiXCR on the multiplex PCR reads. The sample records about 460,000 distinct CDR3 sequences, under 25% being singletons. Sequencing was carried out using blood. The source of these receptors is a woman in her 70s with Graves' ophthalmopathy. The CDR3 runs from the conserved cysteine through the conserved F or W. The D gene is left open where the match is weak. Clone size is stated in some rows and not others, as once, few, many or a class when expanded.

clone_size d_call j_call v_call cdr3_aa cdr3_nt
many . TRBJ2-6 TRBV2 CASSEASRAGANVLTF TGTGCCAGCAGTGAAGCGTCCAGGGCTGGGGCCAACGTCCTGACTTTC
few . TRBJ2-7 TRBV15 CATSRSKFDSEQYF TGTGCCACCAGCAGAAGCAAATTCGATTCCGAGCAGTACTTC
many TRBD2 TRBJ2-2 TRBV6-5 CASSYGIRGTSLGELFF TGTGCCAGCAGTTACGGTATCCGAGGGACTAGCCTCGGGGAGCTGTTTTTT
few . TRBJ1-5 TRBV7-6 CASSLATGSQPQHF TGTGCCAGCAGCTTAGCCACAGGGAGTCAGCCCCAGCATTTT
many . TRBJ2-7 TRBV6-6 CASSYSDTYEQYF TGTGCCAGCAGTTATTCCGATACCTACGAGCAGTACTTC
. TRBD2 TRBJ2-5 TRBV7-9 CASSQGTSGRSKTQYF TGTGCCAGCAGCCAAGGGACTAGCGGGAGGAGTAAGACCCAGTACTTC
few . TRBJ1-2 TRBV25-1 CASSAPPGRDYGYTF TGTGCCAGCAGTGCCCCCCCGGGACGGGACTATGGCTACACCTTC
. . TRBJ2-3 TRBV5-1 CASSFMEQSTDTQYF TGCGCCAGCAGCTTCATGGAGCAAAGCACAGATACGCAGTATTTT
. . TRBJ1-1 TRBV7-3 CASSQQGGGSYTEAFF TGTGCCAGCAGCCAACAGGGCGGGGGATCGTACACTGAAGCTTTCTTT
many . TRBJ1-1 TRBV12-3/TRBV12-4 CASSPVGGVNTEAFF TGTGCCAGCAGTCCAGTAGGTGGGGTGAACACTGAAGCTTTCTTT
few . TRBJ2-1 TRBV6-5 CASSYATGINEQFF TGTGCCAGCAGTTACGCGACAGGCATCAATGAGCAGTTCTTC
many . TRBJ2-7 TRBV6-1 CASSEGGSYEQYF TGTGCCAGCAGTGAAGGGGGATCCTACGAGCAGTACTTC
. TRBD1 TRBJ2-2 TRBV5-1 CASSTWTGNTGELFF TGCGCCAGCAGCACCTGGACAGGGAACACCGGGGAGCTGTTTTTT
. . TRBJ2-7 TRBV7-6 CASSQRGGGSEQYF TGTGCCAGCAGCCAAAGAGGAGGGGGGTCCGAGCAGTACTTC
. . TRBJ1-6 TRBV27 CASSLSGLGSPLHF TGTGCCAGCAGTTTATCAGGGTTAGGTTCACCCCTCCACTTT
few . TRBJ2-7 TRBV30 CAWSTGGATYEQYF TGTGCCTGGAGTACTGGAGGGGCGACCTACGAGCAGTACTTC
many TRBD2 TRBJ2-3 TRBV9 CASSWTSGSTDTQYF TGTGCCAGCAGCTGGACTAGCGGGAGCACAGATACGCAGTATTTT
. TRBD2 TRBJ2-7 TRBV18 CASSLQAGTPYEQYF TGTGCCAGCTCATTACAAGCGGGAACACCCTACGAGCAGTACTTC
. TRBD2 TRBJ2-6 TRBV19 CASSPQTSVFSGANVLTF TGTGCCAGTAGTCCACAGACTAGCGTTTTCTCTGGGGCCAACGTCCTGACTTTC
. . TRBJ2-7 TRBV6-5 CASSYSGRSDNEQHF TGTGCCAGCAGTTACTCGGGCCGCTCCGACAACGAGCAGCACTTC
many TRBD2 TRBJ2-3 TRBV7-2 CASRTSGRVADTQYF TGTGCCAGCAGGACCAGCGGGAGAGTGGCAGATACGCAGTATTTT
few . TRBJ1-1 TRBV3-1 CASSQATLNTEAFF TGTGCCAGCAGCCAAGCGACGTTAAACACTGAAGCTTTCTTT
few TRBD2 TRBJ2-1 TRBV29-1 CSILAGYNEQFF TGCTCTATACTAGCGGGCTACAATGAGCAGTTCTTC
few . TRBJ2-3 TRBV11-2 CASSLDRFSDTQYF TGTGCCAGCAGCTTAGACCGGTTTTCAGATACGCAGTATTTT
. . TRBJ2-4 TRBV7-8 CASSHRWIANIQYF TGTGCCAGCAGCCACAGGTGGATCGCAAACATTCAGTACTTC
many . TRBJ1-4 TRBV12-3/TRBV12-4 CASSLREKLFF TGTGCCAGCAGCTTGCGTGAAAAACTGTTTTTT
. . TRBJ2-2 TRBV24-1 CATGSGANTGELFF TGTGCCACCGGTTCGGGGGCAAACACCGGGGAGCTGTTTTTT
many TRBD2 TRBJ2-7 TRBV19 CASSIGTSGSYEQYF TGTGCCAGTAGTATAGGGACTAGCGGGAGCTACGAGCAGTACTTC
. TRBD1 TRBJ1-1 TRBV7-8 CASSLERTGGGEAFF TGTGCCAGCAGCTTAGAGAGGACAGGGGGCGGGGAAGCTTTCTTT
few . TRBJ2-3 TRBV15 CATSRDRAADTQYF TGTGCCACCAGCAGAGATCGGGCGGCGGATACGCAGTATTTT
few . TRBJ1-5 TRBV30 CAWSSGNNQPQHF TGTGCCTGGAGTTCAGGGAACAATCAGCCCCAGCATTTT
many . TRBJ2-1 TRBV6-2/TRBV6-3 CASSFLHGSNEQFF TGTGCCAGCAGTTTCCTACATGGTAGTAATGAGCAGTTCTTC
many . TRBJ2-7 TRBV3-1 CASSLLPGEDEQYF TGTGCCAGCAGCCTCCTTCCAGGGGAAGACGAGCAGTACTTC
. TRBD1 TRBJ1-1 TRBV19 CASTRMDRGRTEAFF TGTGCCAGTACCCGAATGGACAGGGGGCGGACTGAAGCTTTCTTT
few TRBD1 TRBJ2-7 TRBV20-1 CSAGGQVSSYEQYF TGCAGTGCTGGGGGACAGGTGAGCTCCTACGAGCAGTACTTC
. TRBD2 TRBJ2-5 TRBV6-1 CASTLGLAVPKTQYF TGTGCCAGCACCCTGGGACTAGCGGTCCCCAAGACCCAGTACTTC
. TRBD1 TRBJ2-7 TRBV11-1 CASSSAGTGYYEQYF TGTGCCAGCAGCTCAGCCGGGACAGGGTATTACGAGCAGTACTTC
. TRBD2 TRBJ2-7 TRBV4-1 CASSQAMTSGNYEQYF TGCGCCAGCAGCCAAGCCATGACTAGCGGGAACTACGAGCAGTACTTC
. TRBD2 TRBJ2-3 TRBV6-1 CASSGLATTDTQYF TGTGCCAGCAGCGGACTAGCGACCACAGATACGCAGTATTTT
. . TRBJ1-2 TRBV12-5 CASGLEKGVLDGYTF TGTGCTAGTGGCCTCGAGAAGGGGGTATTGGATGGCTACACCTTC
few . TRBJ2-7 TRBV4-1 CASSPDGADGLPPYEQYF TGCGCCAGCAGCCCCGATGGGGCCGACGGGCTACCACCCTACGAGCAGTACTTC
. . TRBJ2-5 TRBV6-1 CASSRSFGETQETQYF TGTGCCAGCAGTAGGAGCTTTGGGGAAACCCAAGAGACCCAGTACTTC
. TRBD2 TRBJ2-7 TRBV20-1 CSATSVNYEQYF TGCAGTGCCACTAGCGTGAACTACGAGCAGTACTTC
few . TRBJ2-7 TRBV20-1 CSANRDLYEQYF TGCAGTGCTAACCGGGATCTTTACGAGCAGTACTTC
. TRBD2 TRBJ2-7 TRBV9 CASSVASGSIYEQYF TGTGCCAGCAGCGTCGCTAGCGGGAGCATTTACGAGCAGTACTTC
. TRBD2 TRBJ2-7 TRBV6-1 CASSSTSGRTLYEQYF TGTGCCAGCAGTTCCACCAGCGGGAGGACTCTCTACGAGCAGTACTTC
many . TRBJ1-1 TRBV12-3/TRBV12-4 CASSVGRVNTEAFF TGTGCCAGCAGTGTCGGACGAGTCAACACTGAAGCTTTCTTT
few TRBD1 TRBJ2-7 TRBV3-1 CASSPRGHEQYF TGTGCCAGCAGCCCTAGGGGGCACGAGCAGTACTTC
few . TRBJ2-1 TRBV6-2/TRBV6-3 CASTPRGVYNEQFF TGTGCCAGCACCCCGCGCGGAGTATACAATGAGCAGTTCTTC
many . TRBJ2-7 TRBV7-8 CASSWEGAYEQYF TGTGCCAGCTCTTGGGAAGGGGCCTACGAGCAGTACTTC
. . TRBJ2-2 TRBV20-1 CSARDLYRRTGELFF TGCAGTGCTAGAGATCTATACAGGAGAACCGGGGAGCTGTTTTTT
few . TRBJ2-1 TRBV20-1 CSARDREREQFF TGCAGTGCTAGAGATAGGGAGCGGGAGCAGTTCTTC
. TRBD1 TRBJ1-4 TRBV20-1 CSARDSGQGLEKLFF TGCAGTGCTAGAGATTCGGGACAGGGTCTTGAAAAACTGTTTTTT
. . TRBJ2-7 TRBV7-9 CASTEQRKQTYEQYF TGTGCCAGCACCGAACAAAGAAAGCAGACCTACGAGCAGTACTTC
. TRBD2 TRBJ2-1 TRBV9 CASSPKTASGGNEQFF TGTGCCAGCTCACCAAAGACGGCTAGCGGGGGAAATGAGCAGTTCTTC